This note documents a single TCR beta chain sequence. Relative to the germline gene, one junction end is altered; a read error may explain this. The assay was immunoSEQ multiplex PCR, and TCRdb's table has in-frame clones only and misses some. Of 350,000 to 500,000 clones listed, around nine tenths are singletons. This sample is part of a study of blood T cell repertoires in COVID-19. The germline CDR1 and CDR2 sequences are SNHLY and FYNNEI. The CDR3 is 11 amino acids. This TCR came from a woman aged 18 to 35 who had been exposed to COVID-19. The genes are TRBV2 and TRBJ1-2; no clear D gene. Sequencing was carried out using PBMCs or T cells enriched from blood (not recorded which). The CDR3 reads CTSSESEGYTF. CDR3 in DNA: TGTACCAGCAGTGAAAGCGAAGGCTACACCTTC.